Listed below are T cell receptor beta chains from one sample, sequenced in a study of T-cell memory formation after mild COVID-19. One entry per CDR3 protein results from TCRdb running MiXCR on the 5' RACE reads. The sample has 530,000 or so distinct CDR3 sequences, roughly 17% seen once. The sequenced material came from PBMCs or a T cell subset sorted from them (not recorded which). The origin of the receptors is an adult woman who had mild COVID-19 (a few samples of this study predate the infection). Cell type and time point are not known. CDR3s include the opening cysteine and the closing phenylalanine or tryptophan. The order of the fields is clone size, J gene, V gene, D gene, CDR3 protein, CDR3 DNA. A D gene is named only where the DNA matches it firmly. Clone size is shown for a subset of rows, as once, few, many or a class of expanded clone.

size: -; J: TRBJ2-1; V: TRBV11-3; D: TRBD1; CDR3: CASSLGDRGSPYNEQFF; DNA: TGTGCCAGCAGCTTAGGTGACAGGGGATCCCCCTACAATGAGCAGTTCTTC
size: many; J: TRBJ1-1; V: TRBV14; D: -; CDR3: CASSISGTRVTEAFF; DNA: TGTGCCAGCAGCATATCCGGGACACGGGTAACTGAAGCTTTCTTT
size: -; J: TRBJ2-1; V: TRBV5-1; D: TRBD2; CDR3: CASSWLAGFDEQFF; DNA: TGCGCCAGCAGCTGGCTAGCGGGATTTGATGAGCAGTTCTTC
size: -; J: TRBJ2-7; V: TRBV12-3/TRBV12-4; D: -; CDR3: CASSLVNSGAYEQYF; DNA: TGTGCCAGCAGTTTAGTTAATTCAGGCGCCTACGAGCAGTACTTC
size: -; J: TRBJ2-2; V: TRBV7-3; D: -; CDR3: CASSLNPFQDTNTGELFF; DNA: TGTGCCAGCAGCTTAAATCCTTTCCAGGACACCAACACCGGGGAGCTGTTTTTT
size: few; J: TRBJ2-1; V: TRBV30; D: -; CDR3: CAWDQLNNEQFF; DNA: TGTGCCTGGGACCAATTGAACAATGAGCAGTTCTTC
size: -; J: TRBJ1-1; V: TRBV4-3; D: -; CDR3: CASSQERYAGEAFF; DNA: TGCGCCAGCAGCCAAGAGCGGTACGCTGGTGAAGCTTTCTTT
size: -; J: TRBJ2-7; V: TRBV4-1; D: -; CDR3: CASSLRAGQGEQYF; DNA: TGCGCCAGCAGCCTCCGAGCGGGCCAGGGTGAGCAGTACTTC
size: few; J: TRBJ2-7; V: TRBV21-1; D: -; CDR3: CASSKAGSYEQYF; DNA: TGTGCCAGCAGCAAAGCGGGCTCCTACGAGCAGTACTTC
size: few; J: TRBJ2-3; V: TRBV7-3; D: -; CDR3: CASSPIEGHIDTQYF; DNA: TGTGCCAGCAGCCCGATCGAGGGGCACATTGATACGCAGTATTTT
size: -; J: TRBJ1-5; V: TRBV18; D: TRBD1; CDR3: CASSPDRVQPQHF; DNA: TGTGCCAGCTCACCCGACAGGGTCCAGCCCCAGCATTTT
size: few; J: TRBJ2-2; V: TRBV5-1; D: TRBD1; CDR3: CASSPRDSYNTGELFF; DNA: TGCGCCAGCAGCCCCCGGGACAGCTATAACACCGGGGAGCTGTTTTTT
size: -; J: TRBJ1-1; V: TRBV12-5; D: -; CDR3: CASAGNTEAFF; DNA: TGTGCTAGTGCCGGGAACACTGAAGCTTTCTTT
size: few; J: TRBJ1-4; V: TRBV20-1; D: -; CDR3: CSATRDNNAGEKLFF; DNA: TGCAGTGCTACCCGGGACAACAATGCTGGTGAAAAACTGTTTTTT
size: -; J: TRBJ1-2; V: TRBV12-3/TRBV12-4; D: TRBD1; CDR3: CASSSDGTGIGGYTF; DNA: TGTGCCAGCAGTTCGGACGGGACAGGGATCGGTGGCTACACCTTC
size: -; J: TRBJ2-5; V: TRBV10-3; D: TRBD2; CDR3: CAISEAASGRAVTQYF; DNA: TGTGCCATCAGTGAGGCGGCTAGCGGGAGGGCCGTGACCCAGTACTTC
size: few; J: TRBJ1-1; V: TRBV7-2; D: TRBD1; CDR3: CASSFRQGGVTEAFF; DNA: TGTGCCAGCAGCTTTCGACAGGGAGGTGTTACTGAAGCTTTCTTT
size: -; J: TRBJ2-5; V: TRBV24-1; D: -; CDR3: CATSDRRTRGEETQYF; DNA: TGTGCCACCAGTGATCGCAGGACTAGGGGGGAGGAGACCCAGTACTTC
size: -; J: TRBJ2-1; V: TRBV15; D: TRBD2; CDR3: CATSRDPPGTSIILIYNEQFF; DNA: TGTGCCACCAGCAGAGATCCTCCTGGGACTAGCATAATACTTATCTACAATGAGCAGTTCTTC
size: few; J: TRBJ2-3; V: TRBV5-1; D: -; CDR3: CASSLGRNGMDTDTQYF; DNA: TGCGCCAGCAGCTTGGGTCGAAACGGGATGGACACAGATACGCAGTATTTT
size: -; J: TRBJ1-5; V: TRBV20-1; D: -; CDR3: CSARADSNQPQHF; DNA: TGCAGTGCTAGAGCAGATAGCAATCAGCCCCAGCATTTT
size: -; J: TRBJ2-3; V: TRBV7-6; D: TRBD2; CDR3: CASSFSGGPDTQYF; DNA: TGTGCCAGCAGCTTTAGCGGGGGCCCAGATACGCAGTATTTT
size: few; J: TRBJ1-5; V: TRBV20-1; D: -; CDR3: CSALQGPSNQPQHF; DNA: TGCAGTGCTCTCCAGGGTCCTAGCAATCAGCCCCAGCATTTT
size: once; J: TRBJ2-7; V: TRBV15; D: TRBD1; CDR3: CATSPGQLYEQYF; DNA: TGTGCCACCAGCCCGGGACAGCTCTACGAGCAGTACTTC
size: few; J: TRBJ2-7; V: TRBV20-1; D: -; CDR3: CSAWVGGIHEQYF; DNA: TGCAGTGCCTGGGTTGGGGGGATCCACGAGCAGTACTTC
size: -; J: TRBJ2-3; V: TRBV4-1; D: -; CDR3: CASSQVRSGQGPTDTQYF; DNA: TGCGCCAGCAGCCAAGTTAGGTCTGGGCAGGGCCCCACAGATACGCAGTATTTT
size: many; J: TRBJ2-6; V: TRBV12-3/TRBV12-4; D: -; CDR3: CASSSRSGANVLTF; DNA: TGTGCCAGCAGTTCGAGGTCTGGGGCCAACGTCCTGACTTTC
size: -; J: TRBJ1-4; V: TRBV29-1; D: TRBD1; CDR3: CSVGGQATNEKLFF; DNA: TGCAGCGTTGGAGGACAGGCAACTAATGAAAAACTGTTTTTT